This TCR beta chain was captured by sequencing in a study of graft-versus-host responses after intestinal transplantation. Across the whole study: Those transplanted obtained multivisceral, liver-intestinal, or isolated intestinal grafts. Each patient got anti-thymocyte globulin induction, then tacrolimus and steroids for approximately 3 years.

Only in-frame clones appear in the TCRdb table, and some are missing; sequencing was by immunoSEQ multiplex PCR. The data show some 15,000 clones, with around 63% seen just once and 9.5% to 15% held by the top ten. General study points: Ileal or blood samples showed some GvH clones first, and such clones were also found in recipient marrow. High graft-versus-host to host-versus-graft clonal ratios were seen in allografts of patients with graft-donor T cell macrochimerism.

To note about this clone: Its antigen is as yet unknown.

CDR1 is MGHRA and CDR2 is YSYEKL in the germline V gene. The germline V and J ends were trimmed by 4 bases and 5 bases, with 11 bases remaining between them. This CDR3 contains 14 residues. Lamina propria and intraepithelial lymphocytes were released by processing graft tissue. The clonotype comes from a human patient who received an intestinal transplant, so some T cells may come from the graft donor. The sequences come from ileum tissue, collected 524 days after transplant. The V gene is TRBV4-1, the J gene TRBJ2-2, with D possibly being TRBD1 (6 bases). CDR3 loop: CASSLQGGTGELFF. The CDR3 DNA reads as TGCGCCAGCAGCCTACAGGGCGGGACCGGGGAGCTGTTTTTT.